Following are 31 T cell receptor beta chains from one sample sequenced in a study of T-cell reconstitution after alpha-beta-depleted transplantation in children. Unique molecular identifiers were incorporated when the TCRbeta library was constructed. TCRdb processed the PCR reads anew with MiXCR; each CDR3 protein has one entry. Counted here are 350,000 to 450,000 distinct CDR3 sequences, 13% occurring once; the ten biggest clones make up about 4%. Here the sequenced sample was PBMCs, taken from the stem cell graft. The origin of the receptors is a human donor who donated a stem cell graft to a child with Fanconi anemia.

Comment on this clonotype: The CDR3 carries no conserved terminal phenylalanine or tryptophan, so it likely arises from a read error. CDR3 region: CSVDLWGQETQYS. CDR3 nucleotides: TGCAGCGTTGATCTCTGGGGGCAAGAGACCCAGTACTCC. The V call is TRBV29-1, the J call TRBJ2-5, with D perhaps being TRBD1 or TRBD2 (5 bases each). CDR1 is SQVTM, CDR2 ANQGSEA, per germline. Trimming cost V 3 bases and J 2 bases, with 10 bases left between them. This CDR3 is 13 amino acids long.

This clonotype was observed at least ten times. The chain joins TRBV29-1 to TRBJ1-1; D call uncertain. Germline loops: CDR1 SQVTM, CDR2 ANQGSEA. V lost 4 bases and J 7 bases, leaving 10 bases between the germline ends. This CDR3 is 11 amino acids long. This chain's CDR3 is CSVAPGIEAFF. CDR3 coding DNA: TGCAGCGTTGCCCCGGGAATTGAAGCTTTCTTT.

This clonotype came up a few times. The J gene is TRBJ2-2, the V gene TRBV11-2, with TRBD1 matching 7 bases. The V and J ends lost 8 bases and 0 bases, in that order; junction bases with no gene match: 6. This CDR3 spans 15 amino acids. Germline-derived CDR1 and CDR2 are SGHAT and FQNNGV. CDR3 in DNA: TGTGCCAGCGGTCGGACAGGCACGAACACCGGGGAGCTGTTTTTT. It codes for CASGRTGTNTGELFF.

V gene TRBV15 combines with J gene TRBJ1-5, with TRBD1 identical over 7 bases. Trimming took 7 bases from V and 4 from J; bases not matched to a gene: 10. Germline lookup yields CDR1 LNHNV and CDR2 YYDKDF (reference sequence). The CDR3 covers 15 residues. CDR3 DNA: TGTGCCACCACCCGAGGGGGCGAGGGAAATCAGCCCCAGCATTTT. It codes for CATTRGGEGNQPQHF.

CDR3 nucleotide sequence: TGTGCCACCGGGGACAGATTCACAGATACGCAGTATTTT. Amino acid sequence: CATGDRFTDTQYF. The chain uses TRBV27 and TRBJ2-3, with 7 positions matching TRBD1. CDR1 and CDR2 (germline): MNHEY, SMNVEV (reference sequence). The CDR3 totals 13 residues. The V gene end was trimmed by 10 bases and the J gene end by 2 bases; junction bases not matched to a gene: 6.

This chain connects TRBV5-1 to TRBJ2-5; D is undetermined. Between the trimmed V and J ends, which lost 0 bases and 4 bases, there was a span of 16 bases. Germline V gives CDR1 SGHRS, CDR2 YFSETQ. The CDR3 length is 16 residues. CDR3 in DNA: TGCGCCAGCAGCTTGGCCCGCTCGTCCGGCGGAGAGACCCAGTACTTC. It codes for CASSLARSSGGETQYF.

Notes on this clonotype: Compared with germline, one end of the junction differs, possibly owing to a read error. The J gene is TRBJ1-1, the V gene TRBV5-1; 10 bases line up with TRBD1. The CDR3 totals 14 residues. CDR1 and CDR2 from the germline V gene are SGHRS and YFSETQ. Here the CDR3 DNA reads TGCGCCAGCAGCGCGTCGTCGGGACAGGGGAGGAAACTCTTT. This codes for CASSASSGQGRKLF.

This clonotype was counted at least ten times. The chain joins TRBV10-2 to TRBJ2-1, with 8 bases aligning to TRBD1. The V segment lost 2 bases and the J segment 4 bases; nucleotides outside the gene matches: 10. The CDR3 totals 17 residues. Germline V gene sequence: CDR1 WSHSY, CDR2 SAAADI. The CDR3 DNA is TGCGCCAGCAGTGAGCCGCACAGGGGGGTTACTTACAATGAGCAGTTCTTC. The encoded protein is CASSEPHRGVTYNEQFF.

This chain links TRBV6-1 with TRBJ1-2, with D tentatively TRBD1 (6 bases). The CDR3 runs to 12 residues. The germline V and J ends were trimmed by 6 bases and 5 bases, with 10 bases remaining between them. Germline V gene data show CDR1 as MNHNS and CDR2 as SASEGT. The CDR3 region has the DNA TGTGCCAGCAGACGAGGGGGTTATGGCTACACCTTC. It specifies CASRRGGYGYTF.

This rearrangement joins TRBV7-6 to TRBJ1-3; 7 bases agree with TRBD1. The CDR3 is 17 residues long. The V gene's germline CDR1 is SGHVS and CDR2 FNYEAQ. J was trimmed by 0 bases and V by 5 bases; bases with no gene match: 10. The CDR3 DNA reads TGTGCCAGCAGCCTAACCGGGACAGCTTACTCTGGAAACACCATATATTTT. Amino acids: CASSLTGTAYSGNTIYF.

As to this clonotype: A junction end diverges from the germline sequence, so it may reflect a read error. The chain combines TRBV29-1 with TRBJ2-5; TRBD2 is a possible D gene (6 bases). This CDR3 contains 12 residues. From germline, CDR1 is SQVTM and CDR2 ANQGSEA. CDR3 region: CSGRDGQETQSF. The CDR3 DNA is TGCAGCGGGCGGGACGGCCAAGAGACCCAGTCCTTC.

This clonotype was seen repeatedly, ten times or more. The rearrangement links TRBV4-2 to TRBJ2-5; 7 bases align to TRBD2. V was pared by 7 bases and J by 0 bases, with 11 bases of the junction left unmatched. CDR1 and CDR2 (germline): LGHNA, YNFKEQ. The CDR3 is 16 residues long. The CDR3 here is CASTPKGLADQETQYF. DNA of the CDR3: TGTGCCAGCACCCCTAAGGGGCTAGCGGACCAAGAGACCCAGTACTTC.

In its sample, this clonotype was seen a few times. This chain connects TRBV6-5 to TRBJ2-1, with 9 bases lining up with TRBD2. J lost 6 bases, V lost 7 bases, and 7 bases had no gene match. Germline V gene sequence: CDR1 MNHEY, CDR2 SVGAGI. The CDR3 is 14 residues long. The CDR3 sequence: CASKPGLAFNEQFF. The CDR3 nucleotides are TGTGCCAGCAAACCGGGACTAGCTTTCAATGAGCAGTTCTTC.

V gene TRBV29-1 combines with J gene TRBJ1-1, with no clear D. The V end lost 7 bases, the J end lost 1 base, and 10 bases lay between the germline ends. CDR1 is SQVTM, CDR2 ANQGSEA, per germline. CDR3 length equals 12 residues. CDR3 in amino acids: CSAHPWNTEAFF. The DNA of the CDR3 is TGCAGCGCCCACCCGTGGAACACTGAAGCTTTCTTT.

This chain connects TRBV5-1 to TRBJ1-1; D gene unclear. This CDR3 has 15 amino acids. Germline values: CDR1 SGHRS, CDR2 YFSETQ. V was pared by 1 base and J by 1 base, with 11 bases between. CDR3 region: CASSLSASTNTEAFF. The CDR3 DNA follows: TGCGCCAGCAGCTTGTCGGCCAGTACGAACACTGAAGCTTTCTTT.

This clonotype was counted many times. This chain joins TRBV27 and TRBJ2-7; possibly TRBD1 or TRBD2 for D (5 bases each). CDR3 length: 13 amino acids. Germline CDR1 MNHEY, CDR2 SMNVEV (reference sequence). V was pared by 3 bases and J by 6 bases, with 12 bases between. The CDR3 DNA reads TGTGCCAGCAGTTTGGGCCAGAGGGGCGAGCAGTACTTC. Translated, it gives CASSLGQRGEQYF.

V gene TRBV12-3 or TRBV12-4 combines with J gene TRBJ2-7; D call uncertain. The CDR3 sequence is 14 residues long. V lost 1 base and J lost 3, with 10 bases in between. CDR3 sequence: CASSLGDADYEQYF. The CDR3 DNA reads as TGTGCCAGCAGTTTAGGAGACGCTGACTACGAGCAGTACTTC.

In this sample, this clonotype turned up a few times. The chain employs TRBV15 and TRBJ2-1; D might be TRBD2 (5 bases). The V end lost 0 bases, the J end lost 8 bases, and 14 bases lay between the germline ends. The CDR3 has 15 residues. The germline V gene encodes CDR1 LNHNV and CDR2 YYDKDF (reference sequence). The CDR3 DNA sequence: TGTGCCACCAGCAGAGATTCGGGTAGCGTCGATGAGCAGTTCTTC. This sequence encodes CATSRDSGSVDEQFF.

The chain recombines TRBV2 with TRBJ2-2; 9 bases align to TRBD1. CDR1 SNHLY and CDR2 FYNNEI come from the germline V gene. J gave up 2 bases and V 10 bases, and 8 bases lay outside the gene matches. This CDR3 contains 15 residues. The CDR3 here is CATRDREGNTGELFF. The CDR3 region has the DNA TGTGCCACAAGGGACAGGGAGGGAAACACCGGGGAGCTGTTTTTT.

V usage is TRBV3-1 and J usage is TRBJ2-1; D may be TRBD1 or TRBD2 (6 bases each). This CDR3 is 13 amino acids long. Germline-derived CDR1 and CDR2 are LGHDT and YNNKEL (reference sequence). V lost 2 bases, J lost 7 bases, and 9 bases lay in between. This chain's CDR3 is CASSQRGGNEQFF. The CDR3 nucleotides are TGTGCCAGCAGCCAAAGAGGGGGGAATGAGCAGTTCTTC.

V usage is TRBV12-3 or TRBV12-4 and J usage is TRBJ1-2; D unresolved. Trimming left V 2 bases short and J 6 bases short, with 10 bases between. The CDR3 has 13 residues. CDR3 protein: CASSLIFGDGYTF. The CDR3 DNA sequence: TGTGCCAGCAGTTTAATTTTCGGGGATGGCTACACCTTC.

This clonotype was observed a few times. V and J are TRBV5-6 and TRBJ1-4, with D uncertain. V dropped 3 bases and J dropped 8 bases, with 20 bases sitting between them. CDR3 length: 16 amino acids. Germline assignment: CDR1 SGHDT and CDR2 YYEEEE. CDR3 sequence reads: CASSSRGDLETEKLFF. The CDR3 DNA follows: TGTGCCAGCAGCTCCCGCGGCGATCTAGAGACCGAAAAACTGTTTTTT.

This clonotype was counted ten times or more. The chain links TRBV29-1 to TRBJ2-3; 12 bases align to TRBD1. This CDR3 is 15 amino acids long. The V segment lost 1 base and the J segment 6 bases; nucleotides outside the gene matches: 5. In germline, CDR1 is SQVTM, CDR2 ANQGSEA. The CDR3 loop reads CSVEGDRGLDDTQYF. The CDR3 coding sequence is TGCAGCGTTGAAGGGGACAGGGGGCTGGATGATACGCAGTATTTT.

The genes are TRBV6-6 and TRBJ1-2; perhaps TRBD1 as D (5 bases). The CDR3 is 11 residues long. Deletions cut 7 bases from V and 6 bases from J, with 9 bases between. Germline V gene data show CDR1 as MNHNY and CDR2 as SVGAGI (reference sequence). CDR3 region: CASNQGDGYTF. In DNA form, the CDR3 reads TGTGCCAGCAACCAAGGGGATGGCTACACCTTC.

The J gene is TRBJ1-6, the V gene TRBV7-3; TRBD1 is a possible D gene (5 bases). CDR3 size: 15 residues. Trimming took off 5 bases at V and 5 bases at J, with 13 bases between the two ends. Looked up from germline, CDR1 is SGHTA and CDR2 is FQGTGA. CDR3 bases: TGTGCCAGCAGCCCTACCGGGGGGAATAATTCACCCCTCCACTTT. Translating gives CASSPTGGNNSPLHF.

J is TRBJ2-2 and V is TRBV12-3 or TRBV12-4, with D perhaps given as TRBD1 or TRBD2 (5 bases each). V lost 2 bases and J lost 7, with 11 bases in between. There are 14 residues in the CDR3. CDR3: CASSLQGAVGELFF. For the CDR3, the DNA is TGTGCCAGCAGTTTACAGGGAGCTGTCGGGGAGCTGTTTTTT.

The chain couples TRBV4-2 to TRBJ2-4, with D possibly TRBD2 on 6 matching bases. The CDR3 sequence is 13 residues long. Germline lookup yields CDR1 LGHNA and CDR2 YNFKEQ. V lost 1 base and J 8 bases, leaving 9 bases between the germline ends. The CDR3 loop is CASSQGRGDIQYF. DNA of the CDR3: TGTGCCAGCAGCCAAGGGAGGGGTGACATTCAGTACTTC.

This clonotype has just a few counts. The chain recombines TRBV12-3 or TRBV12-4 with TRBJ2-1, with TRBD2 identical over 8 bases. The CDR3 loop spans 13 amino acids. V trimming: 3 bases; J trimming: 15 bases; junction bases outside the gene matches: 10. The chain's CDR3 is CASSFPGTRTAFF. The CDR3 bases are TGTGCCAGCAGTTTCCCCGGGACTAGGACCGCGTTCTTC.

This clonotype has at least ten counts. The chain uses TRBV6-5 and TRBJ2-7; D perhaps matches TRBD1 (5 bases). V dropped 0 bases and J dropped 3 bases, with 9 bases sitting between them. The CDR3 spans 14 residues. CDR1 and CDR2 (germline): MNHEY, SVGAGI. CDR3 nucleotide sequence: TGTGCCAGCAGTTACTCGCGGACATTCTACGAGCAGTACTTC. Its protein is CASSYSRTFYEQYF.

In its sample, this clonotype was seen a few times. The rearrangement uses TRBV20-1 and TRBJ1-5; possibly TRBD1 for D (6 bases). The CDR3 is 15 residues long. Trimming cost V 0 bases and J 4 bases, with 13 bases left between them. In germline, CDR1 is DFQATT, CDR2 SNEGSKA (reference sequence). CDR3 bases: TGCAGTGCTAGAGACCCCAGGGGAATAAATCAGCCCCAGCATTTT. It codes for CSARDPRGINQPQHF.

J is TRBJ1-2 and V is TRBV4-3; perhaps TRBD1 as D (6 bases). The V end was cut by 1 base, the J end by 4 bases, with 13 bases between. Germline values: CDR1 LGHNA, CDR2 YSLEER. CDR3 size: 15 residues. In DNA form, the CDR3 reads TGCGCCAGCAGCCAAGCGACAGGTCAAGGCTATGGCTACACCTTC. Its translation: CASSQATGQGYGYTF.